Detailed here is one TCR beta chain. The junction and the germline gene differ at one end; a read error may be behind it. The source of the sample is a study of Graves' ophthalmopathy and Graves' hyperthyroidism. RNA transcripts provided the template for amplifying TCR beta CDR3 regions. Scientists carried out first-round RT-PCR using HTBI primers and then a second-round multiplex PCR. TCRdb independently ran MiXCR on the multiplex PCR reads; one entry per CDR3 protein. The top ten clones hold about 40% of a sample with 650,000 to 900,000 distinct CDR3 sequences, roughly two fifths of them seen once. Looked up from germline, CDR1 is SQVTM and CDR2 is ANQGSEA. CDR3 length equals 14 residues.

V gene TRBV29-1 combines with J gene TRBJ1-1; maybe TRBD1 (6 bases). Sequencing was performed on peripheral blood. This clonotype was obtained from an adult man with Graves' ophthalmopathy. Written as DNA, the CDR3 is TGCAGCGTTGAACGGGGGGGGCAGGACACTGAAGCTCTCTTT. Translating gives CSVERGGQDTEALF.